The clone carrying this TCR beta chain was seen more than once but under ten times. Trimming took 4 bases from V and 6 from J, leaving 16 bases between them. The CDR3 covers 14 residues. Germline lookup yields CDR1 MGHRA and CDR2 YSYEKL. The entry originates in a study of blood T cell repertoires in COVID-19. Study overall: Specimens from acute and convalescent COVID-19 originated in the United States, Italy and Spain. PBMCs, B-cell-depleted T cells, or T cells were the source of the cDNA or gDNA that made up the material.

Original handling: Estimates of nucleated cell counts were drawn from the amplification of reference gene primers. TCRdb's copy holds only in-frame clones and misses some; the assay was immunoSEQ multiplex PCR. That table supplies the V and J calls and clone size; D and trimming were determined from the DNA. The sample yields roughly 250,000 clones, approximately 85% seen once. The genes are TRBV4-1 and TRBJ2-7; maybe TRBD2 (6 bases). Sequenced material: peripheral blood. The sequence was obtained from a man in his fifties with acute or convalescent COVID-19. CDR3 nucleotide sequence: TGCGCCAGCAGCCGGTGGGGACTGCCAGGCGAGCAGTACTTC. It yields the protein CASSRWGLPGEQYF.